The next 9 T cell receptor beta chains were all read from a single sample in a study of cytomegalovirus exposure and HLA in healthy donors. 60 Vbeta and 13 Jbeta primers were used in PCR. TCRdb's table, derived via immunoSEQ multiplex PCR, lists solely in-frame clones and lacks some. There are roughly 120,000 clones in the sample; about four fifths occur only once, and about a fifth lies in the top ten. Sequenced: PBMCs. The receptors were gathered from a man in his thirties or forties in good health and CMV-seropositive.

In nucleotides, the CDR3 is TGTGCCAGCAGCTCTCTGACAGGGGGCTCTGGAAACACCATATATTTT. It encodes CASSSLTGGSGNTIYF. The chain links TRBV7-6 to TRBJ1-3, with 9 bases lining up with TRBD1. CDR1 and CDR2 from the germline V gene are SGHVS and FNYEAQ. J gave up 0 bases and V 4 bases, and 4 bases lay outside the gene matches. The CDR3 loop spans 16 amino acids.

CDR3 protein: CASSPQRGTQYF. For the CDR3, the DNA is TGTGCCAGCAGTCCCCAACGAGGTACGCAGTATTTT. The J gene is TRBJ2-3, the V gene TRBV2; unclear D gene. Germline loops: CDR1 SNHLY, CDR2 FYNNEI. The V end was cut by 5 bases, the J end by 8 bases, with 11 bases between. CDR3 length equals 12 residues.

The CDR3 sequence: CAWTGMVSGYTF. DNA of the CDR3: TGTGCCTGGACAGGGATGGTGAGCGGCTACACCTTC. The chain has TRBV30 and TRBJ1-2, with D possibly matching TRBD1 (5 bases). This CDR3 is built from 12 residues. Germline V CDR1 and CDR2: GTSNPN, SVGIG (reference sequence). The V gene lost 4 bases and the J gene lost 8 bases, with 14 bases spanning the gap. Combining the CDR3 with reference TRBV30 and TRBJ1-2 gives the whole variable domain SQTIHQWPATLVQPVGSPLSLECTVEGTSNPNLYWYRQAAGRGLQLLFYSVGIGQISSEVPQNLSASRPQDRQFILSSKKLLLSDSGFYLCAWTGMVSGYTFGSGTRLTVV.

V and J are TRBV7-8 and TRBJ2-1; 12 bases fit TRBD2. Unmatched junction bases numbered 19, after V lost 3 bases and J lost 7 bases. Germline values: CDR1 SGHVS, CDR2 FQNEAQ. The CDR3 is 20 amino acids. For the CDR3, the DNA is TGTGCCAGCAGCTTGGGGCAGAATCGACTAGCGGGAGTAGTAGAAAATGAGCAGTTCTTC. It specifies CASSLGQNRLAGVVENEQFF.

The chain carries TRBV5-5 and TRBJ1-3; 8 bases fit TRBD1. From germline, CDR1 is SGHKS and CDR2 YYEKEE (reference sequence). The junction had 13 bases not matched to a gene; V was cut back by 4 bases and J by 10 bases. This CDR3 comprises 15 residues. This CDR3 is CASSDHGAGGATIYF. DNA of the CDR3: TGTGCCAGCAGCGATCATGGGGCAGGGGGCGCAACCATATATTTT.

V usage is TRBV4-2 and J usage is TRBJ2-5; a possible D gene is TRBD1 (6 bases). The V gene's germline CDR1 is LGHNA and CDR2 YNFKEQ. V was shortened by 4 bases and J by 1 base, with 13 bases between the two germline ends. The CDR3 spans 15 residues. The CDR3 here is CASSPKWGPQETQYF. In nucleotides, the CDR3 is TGTGCCAGCAGCCCCAAATGGGGGCCCCAAGAGACCCAGTACTTC.

The genes are TRBV11-1 and TRBJ2-7, with a tentative D call TRBD1 (6 bases). This CDR3 is 14 amino acids long. Per the germline V gene, CDR1 is SGHAT and CDR2 is FQDESV (reference sequence). Trimming cost V 1 base and J 5 bases, with 12 bases left between them. DNA for the CDR3: TGTGCCAGCAGCTTAGGGGTGCAGGGGAACGAGCAGTACTTC. Protein product: CASSLGVQGNEQYF. The full variable domain, its missing parts supplied by reference TRBV11-1 and TRBJ2-7, is EAEVAQSPRYKITEKSQAVAFWCDPISGHATLYWYRQILGQGPELLVQFQDESVVDDSQLPKDRFSAERLKGVDSTLKIQPAELGDSAMYLCASSLGVQGNEQYFGPGTRLTVT.

This rearrangement joins TRBV6-4 to TRBJ2-1; 13 bases agree with TRBD2. V was clipped by 4 bases and J by 7 bases; unmatched bases: 7. The CDR3 sequence is 16 residues long. Germline loops: CDR1 MRHNA, CDR2 SNTAGT. The CDR3 sequence is CASSVTSGRLINEQFF. CDR3 nucleotide sequence: TGTGCCAGCAGTGTGACTAGCGGGAGGCTCATAAATGAGCAGTTCTTC.

This sequence joins TRBV5-1 and TRBJ1-2, with 10 bases fitting TRBD1. Germline values: CDR1 SGHRS, CDR2 YFSETQ. V dropped 0 bases and J dropped 7; count of bases not matched to a gene: 3. The CDR3 contains 14 residues. The CDR3 DNA sequence: TGCGCCAGCAGCTTGGGGGGACAGGGGTGTGGCTACACCTTC. Translating gives CASSLGGQGCGYTF.